A single sample gave rise to the 25 T cell receptor beta chains below, sequenced in a study of T cells in Graves' hyperthyroidism and ophthalmopathy. Researchers took RNA transcripts and amplified the TCR beta CDR3 regions from them. The study used the HTBI primer set for a first-round RT-PCR of the TCR CDR3. MiXCR was run by TCRdb on the multiplex PCR reads, yielding one entry per CDR3 protein. The data hold more than 300,000 distinct CDR3 sequences, with approximately 15% observed a single time. The sequenced sample consisted of blood. These receptors came from a woman aged 25 to 39 with Graves' hyperthyroidism.

This clonotype was counted between two and nine times. This rearrangement joins TRBV7-9 to TRBJ2-7, with a weak D call TRBD1 (6 bases). V was cut by 2 bases and J by 3 bases, with 8 bases left in between. Germline V gene sequence: CDR1 SEHNR, CDR2 FQNEAQ (reference sequence). CDR3 size: 13 residues. CDR3 sequence: CASSLRGNYEQYF. DNA of the CDR3: TGTGCCAGCAGCTTAAGGGGGAACTACGAGCAGTACTTC.

This clonotype was recorded a few times. The rearrangement uses TRBV5-4 and TRBJ2-3; TRBD2 agrees at 7 bases. Germline assignment: CDR1 SGHNT and CDR2 YYREEE (reference sequence). V was clipped by 4 bases and J by 2 bases; unmatched bases: 13. This CDR3 contains 17 residues. CDR3 in DNA: TGTGCCAGCAGCCCTGGCGGCGGGAGAACGAACACAGATACGCAGTATTTT. Encoded protein: CASSPGGGRTNTDTQYF.

The table lists this clonotype with many counts. This rearrangement joins TRBV2 to TRBJ2-7, with D possibly called TRBD1 or TRBD2 (5 bases each). Looked up from germline, CDR1 is SNHLY and CDR2 is FYNNEI. Trimming cost V 8 bases and J 2 bases, with 19 bases left between them. The length of the CDR3 is 15 residues. The CDR3 sequence is CASVGQSGRTYEQYF. As DNA, the CDR3 is TGTGCCAGCGTAGGCCAGTCGGGGCGCACCTACGAGCAGTACTTC.

On this clonotype itself: Its ends do not fully match the called genes, so a read error is possible. The rearrangement uses TRBV19 and TRBJ1-5; D call uncertain. From germline, CDR1 is LNHDA and CDR2 SQIVND (reference sequence). This CDR3 comprises 15 residues. This CDR3 is CASSLRTGSNRPQHF. The CDR3 bases are TGTGCCAGTAGTTTACGGACGGGTAGCAATCGGCCCCAGCATTTT.

This clonotype was seen at least ten times. CDR3 residues: CSAQPGQALSGYTF. For the CDR3, the DNA is TGCAGTGCCCAACCGGGACAGGCCCTGTCGGGCTACACCTTC. The chain recombines TRBV20-1 with TRBJ1-2; 8 bases are shared with TRBD1. Germline CDR1 is DFQATT and CDR2 is SNEGSKA (reference sequence). V lost 6 bases and J lost 8; bases outside the gene matches: 14. There are 14 residues in the CDR3.

The rearrangement links TRBV3-1 to TRBJ2-4; 7 bases match TRBD2. Trimming cost V 1 base and J 0 bases; bases outside gene matches: 6. From germline, CDR1 is LGHDT and CDR2 YNNKEL (reference sequence). The CDR3 has 17 residues. The CDR3 coding sequence is TGTGCCAGCAGCCAAGCATACGCGGGAGAAGCCAAAAACATTCAGTACTTC. This sequence encodes CASSQAYAGEAKNIQYF.

A remark on this clonotype: A much larger clone sits a single nucleotide away, making a read error possible. The rearrangement joins TRBV28 to TRBJ1-1, with 12 bases identical to TRBD1. This CDR3 spans 15 amino acids. Germline V gene lookup returns CDR1 MDHEN and CDR2 SYDVKM. Here the CDR3 reads CASSLVGQGATGAFF. The CDR3 DNA reads TGTGCCAGCAGTTTAGTGGGACAGGGGGCCACTGGAGCTTTCTTT.

The chain recombines TRBV29-1 with TRBJ2-1, with TRBD2 identical over 8 bases. The germline V gene encodes CDR1 SQVTM and CDR2 ANQGSEA. The CDR3 runs 13 residues. The trim removed 3 bases at V and 8 bases at J, leaving 6 bases unmatched. The CDR3 DNA follows: TGCAGCGTTGATGCGGGAGGAACCCATGAGCAGTTCTTC. Translated: CSVDAGGTHEQFF.

The gene calls are TRBV5-5 and TRBJ1-4; D is possibly TRBD1 (6 bases). Trimming cost V 4 bases and J 1 base, with 26 bases left between them. Germline CDR1 and CDR2: SGHKS and YYEKEE (reference sequence). There are 20 residues in the CDR3. Here the CDR3 DNA reads TGTGCCAGCAGCCCGCGATATGAACCAGGGGTTAGGAAAACTAATGAAAAACTGTTTTTT. Residues: CASSPRYEPGVRKTNEKLFF.

This clonotype is a singleton in its sample. The chain uses TRBV4-1 and TRBJ2-1; no clear D gene. CDR3 length equals 16 residues. Germline V gives CDR1 MGHRA, CDR2 YSYEKL. The ends were cut back, 0 bases at V and 3 bases at J, with 12 bases in the middle. CDR3 sequence reads: CASSQDNSGYYNEQFF. CDR3 DNA: TGCGCCAGCAGCCAAGATAATTCAGGCTACTACAATGAGCAGTTCTTC.

The V call is TRBV4-2, the J call TRBJ1-1; TRBD1 agrees at 8 bases. The junction had 22 bases not matched to a gene; V was cut back by 8 bases and J by 8 bases. The CDR3 consists of 17 residues. CDR1 and CDR2 (germline): LGHNA, YNFKEQ. The CDR3: CASLSGQGTTERSEAFF. The CDR3 DNA follows: TGTGCCAGCCTGTCCGGACAGGGAACCACGGAGAGGTCCGAAGCTTTCTTT.

This clonotype has a handful of counts. This sequence joins TRBV7-2 and TRBJ2-5; the match to TRBD2 covers 7 bases. Trimming cost V 5 bases and J 0 bases; bases outside gene matches: 3. Per germline, CDR1 SGHTA and CDR2 FQGNSA. The CDR3 is 14 amino acids. For the CDR3, the DNA is TGTGCCAGCAGCGCTAGCGGTAACCAAGAGACCCAGTACTTC. Encoded protein: CASSASGNQETQYF.

This clonotype was recorded at least ten times. V is TRBV11-2 and J is TRBJ1-4; D not certain. Trimming pared 0 bases from V and 2 bases from J, leaving 7 bases between. The V gene's germline CDR1 is SGHAT and CDR2 FQNNGV. CDR3 length equals 15 residues. DNA of the CDR3: TGTGCCAGCAGCTTAGATCACGCGACTAATGAAAAACTGTTTTTT. It yields the protein CASSLDHATNEKLFF.

The sample holds many counts of this clonotype. The chain recombines TRBV10-3 with TRBJ2-2, with a possible D match to TRBD1 (5 bases). In germline, CDR1 is ENHRY, CDR2 SYGVKD. Trimming pared 4 bases from V and 3 bases from J, leaving 12 bases between. The CDR3 length is 15 residues. The CDR3 reads CAISGTGSDTGELFF. As DNA, the CDR3 is TGTGCCATCAGTGGAACAGGATCCGACACCGGGGAGCTGTTTTTT.

The CDR3 DNA sequence: TGTGCCACCAGCTCAAAGCGGGAGTGGGACAATGAGCAGTTCTTC. Translated, it gives CATSSKREWDNEQFF. J is TRBJ2-1 and V is TRBV15, with TRBD2 matching 8 bases. Trimming cost V 5 bases and J 5 bases; bases outside gene matches: 8. Germline loops: CDR1 LNHNV, CDR2 YYDKDF (reference sequence). The length of the CDR3 is 15 residues.

This chain links TRBV5-6 with TRBJ1-1; D is undetermined. Germline loops: CDR1 SGHDT, CDR2 YYEEEE. The length of the CDR3 is 15 residues. V dropped 1 base and J dropped 3 bases, with 13 bases sitting between them. CDR3 DNA: TGTGCCAGCAGCTTGCGGACGGGCTTCGACACTGAAGCTTTCTTT. This translates into CASSLRTGFDTEAFF.

This clonotype has a count of ten or more. V usage is TRBV2 and J usage is TRBJ1-5; 10 bases are shared with TRBD1. The CDR3 length is 14 residues. Trimming cost V 3 bases and J 9 bases; bases outside gene matches: 5. Germline V gives CDR1 SNHLY, CDR2 FYNNEI. CDR3 protein: CASSERTGGPPQHF. The CDR3, as DNA: TGTGCCAGCAGTGAGAGGACAGGGGGGCCGCCCCAGCATTTT.

In its sample, this clonotype was seen a few times. The V gene is TRBV7-3, the J gene TRBJ2-3, with D uncertain. Germline lookup yields CDR1 SGHTA and CDR2 FQGTGA. The CDR3 has 17 residues. The V gene lost 5 bases and the J gene lost 2 bases, with 20 bases spanning the gap. CDR3: CASSPTTTLTATDTQYF. CDR3 in DNA: TGTGCCAGCAGCCCCACTACGACTCTAACGGCCACAGATACGCAGTATTTT.

This chain uses TRBV20-1 with TRBJ1-2, with a weak D call TRBD1 (6 bases). V lost 3 bases, J lost 3 bases, and 20 bases lay in between. This CDR3 region has 16 residues. Germline V gene data show CDR1 as DFQATT and CDR2 as SNEGSKA (reference sequence). The CDR3 DNA sequence: TGCAGTGCTAGTCACACCCCCTTGGGGGCTGACTATGGCTACACCTTC. Protein product: CSASHTPLGADYGYTF.

The chain carries TRBV11-2 and TRBJ2-2; perhaps TRBD1 as D (5 bases). V was clipped by 8 bases and J by 4 bases, with 17 bases between them. CDR3 length: 15 amino acids. Germline CDR1 is SGHAT and CDR2 is FQNNGV. The CDR3 sequence: CASGTGAPGTGELFF. Written as DNA, the CDR3 is TGTGCCAGCGGAACTGGGGCGCCGGGCACCGGGGAGCTGTTTTTT.

The V and J genes are TRBV5-6 and TRBJ1-3; the D gene is possibly TRBD1 (5 bases). Trimming took 0 bases from V and 3 from J, leaving 10 bases between them. This CDR3 region has 15 residues. Germline V CDR1 and CDR2: SGHDT, YYEEEE. The CDR3 loop is CASSLVQGFGNTIYF. In nucleotides, the CDR3 is TGTGCCAGCAGCTTGGTTCAGGGTTTTGGAAACACCATATATTTT.

This chain links TRBV10-2 with TRBJ2-2; D is possibly TRBD1 (5 bases). CDR3 length: 15 residues. The germline V and J ends were trimmed by 3 bases and 0 bases, with 8 bases remaining between them. CDR1 and CDR2 from the germline V gene are WSHSY and SAAADI. CDR3 region: CASSESRANTGELFF. The CDR3 DNA is TGCGCCAGCAGTGAAAGCAGGGCGAACACCGGGGAGCTGTTTTTT.

The J gene is TRBJ1-1, the V gene TRBV7-9; tentatively, D is TRBD1 (6 bases). V shed 5 bases and J shed 4 bases, with 11 bases lying between them. CDR1 is SEHNR, CDR2 FQNEAQ, per germline (reference sequence). CDR3 size: 13 residues. DNA of the CDR3: TGTGCCAGCAGCCCGGGGGGCTTCACTGAAGCTTTCTTT. Translating gives CASSPGGFTEAFF.

The rearrangement uses TRBV13 and TRBJ2-1; D assignment may be TRBD1 or TRBD2 (5 bases each). CDR3 length: 13 amino acids. Germline assignment: CDR1 PRHDT and CDR2 FYEKMQ (reference sequence). V lost 6 bases and J lost 5, with 11 bases in between. The CDR3 nucleotides read TGTGCCAGCAGAACAGGAGGAGACAATGAGCAGTTCTTC. Its translation is CASRTGGDNEQFF.

This clonotype has ten or more counts. This rearrangement joins TRBV28 to TRBJ2-4; 7 positions agree with TRBD2. The CDR3 runs to 19 residues. With 3 bases clipped from V and 3 bases from J, the junction kept 17 bases outside the gene matches. Germline assignment: CDR1 MDHEN and CDR2 SYDVKM. This CDR3 is CASSFSLAAGVYDKNIQYF. CDR3 nucleotides: TGTGCCAGCAGTTTTAGTTTGGCCGCGGGAGTCTATGACAAAAACATTCAGTACTTC.